This T cell receptor (beta chain) emerged from a study of immune evolution from preneoplasia to lung adenocarcinoma listed by TCRdb under 2021. About the study as a whole: HLA loss of heterozygosity was seen in around 7.3%, 15% and 36% of AIS, MIA and ADC lesions, and in no AAH lesions. The study profiled immune contexture across lung adenocarcinoma precursors and invasive adenocarcinoma using immune gene expression, TCR sequencing and multiplex immunofluorescence. Resected precursor lesions (AAH, AIS, MIA) and invasive adenocarcinomas were compared against paired morphologically normal lung tissue. Sample size was determined by specimen availability and not by a prior power calculation. The immune data were combined with whole exome sequencing and methylation data from the same cohort of nodules. The overall cohort was made up of some 49 patients with pulmonary nodules who had surgical resection. TCR sequencing data came from 45 to 65 patients. The study reported that about 100 samples were used for TCR sequencing. Class I HLA alleles were inferred from exome data with POLYSOLVER, and allele-specific HLA loss was detected with LOHHLA. General study outcomes and caveats: The findings were based on association rather than direct causation, and larger cohorts with long-term follow-up and longitudinal biopsies were deemed needed. Clonality was highest in normal lung, while later-stage lesions appeared to have lower clonality but higher T cell density and diversity. Top T cell clone frequencies were highest in normal lung and appeared to decrease progressively from AAH through AIS, MIA and invasive adenocarcinoma. Compared with EGFR-mutant or double wild-type lesions, KRAS-mutant nodules had the highest T cell clonality. All patients were from Japan and China, so applicability to Western populations was uncertain.

The patients had resection in Japan or China between the mid-2010s and the late 2010s. Two lung cancer pathologists independently confirmed the histologic diagnosis of each case on H&E slides. To enrich premalignant or tumor cells for nucleic acid extraction, macro-dissection was performed after pathologic assessment. The AllPrep DNA/RNA FFPE Kit was used to isolate DNA from FFPE tissue. The immunoSEQ hsTCRbeta Kit was used to sequence TCR beta CDR3 regions from DNA. Per the original workflow: TCR sequencing data were analysed with the ImmunoSEQ Analyzer. T cell clonality was defined as 1 minus Pielou's evenness, calculated on productive rearrangements. To measure T cell diversity, the inverse Simpson index was applied to productive templates. T cell density was expressed as TCR beta template counts normalized to usable DNA, with usable DNA estimated by amplifying and sequencing housekeeping genes. Two-sided Kruskal-Wallis tests were used to compare TCR metrics between histologic stages. What TCRdb holds here is the immuneACCESS table cut down to in-frame rearrangements. Part of the clones is not present; checked against another copy, under half of the missing clones reflect an unresolved V gene, and the others are unexplained. Clone size and the V and J calls come from that table; the DNA yielded D and trimming. Recorded for this sample are 30,000 to 45,000 clones; under 85% of them occurred a single time. The biggest ten clones account for around 6.3% of the sample.

V is trimmed back by 1 base and J by 5 bases, and the junction contains 8 bases that no gene match accounts for. From the cysteine through the phenylalanine, the CDR3 covers 15 amino acids. Only the CDR3 part of the read is kept: 45 bases, read in frame from the first base. The CDR1 and CDR2 encoded by the germline V gene are SGHDT and YYEEEE. A note on this clone: There is no known antigen for this receptor. Per-nucleotide qualities are absent, and no much larger clonotype sits a single base away.

Sequencing used FFPE invasive lung adenocarcinoma tissue. Taken with the paper, the label for cell subset or site translates to: frankly invasive lung adenocarcinoma (ADC). This receptor was identified in a person in their 60s with lung adenocarcinoma. The chain couples TRBV5-6 to TRBJ1-1; 7 central nucleotides agree with TRBD1. The CDR3 is CASSLLRGLGTEAFF. The DNA reads as follows: TGTGCCAGCAGCTTGTTGAGGGGGCTAGGGACTGAAGCTTTCTTT.